Below, one T cell receptor beta chain is given with its context. The antigen is undetermined. V was clipped by 4 bases and J by 10 bases, with 16 bases between them. CDR3 length: 13 amino acids. The V gene's germline CDR1 is SEHNR and CDR2 FQNEAQ (reference sequence). The sample belongs to a study of OX40 agonist ivuxolimab in advanced cancers. The overall study: Administration of intravenous ivuxolimab to patients occurred every 2 weeks at 0.01 to 10 mg/kg. A diagnosis of hepatocellular carcinoma, melanoma, renal cell or head and neck cancer was present in dose-escalation patients. Study findings and constraints: On average, CD8+ T cells had more expanded clones than CD4+.

Method: immunoSEQ multiplex PCR; TCRdb's copy keeps in-frame clones and lacks some. The table includes tens of thousands of clones, around 86% detected once. V and J are TRBV7-9 and TRBJ1-2; D might be TRBD1 (5 bases). Sequencing used CD4+ or CD8+ T cells sorted from blood, obtained in a trial of the OX40 agonist ivuxolimab. The TCR originated in an adult with an advanced solid tumor such as melanoma, head and neck, liver or kidney cancer. The chain's CDR3 is CASSSAGGANYTF. The CDR3 DNA is TGTGCCAGCAGCTCGGCGGGGGGAGCGAACTACACCTTC.